The present TCR beta chain was sequenced within a study of shared clonotypes between healthy human individuals. Study observations and caveats: Although depth was large, rarefaction showed that sequencing of the sorted subsets was incomplete. The generation probabilities recorded for non-shared clonotypes fell below those of clonotypes shared by all four donors. The small donor group covered limited genetic and exposure diversity.

Per the germline V gene, CDR1 is GTSNPN and CDR2 is SVGIG (reference sequence). The ends were cut back, 1 base at V and 0 bases at J, with 9 bases in the middle. The CDR3 totals 15 residues. Produced via immunoSEQ multiplex PCR; TCRdb's table is partial and in-frame only. The sample lists around 550,000 clones, around 96% occurring once. Naive-designated CD8 cells lacked CD45RO, were positively enriched for CCR7, and omitted terminally differentiated effector memory CD45RA+ cells. Of note for this clone: Its antigen is unidentified.

The chain couples TRBV30 to TRBJ1-4, with D hard to call. This receptor was identified in a woman in her thirties in good health. Sequenced material: naive CD8+ T cells sorted from blood. The CDR3 loop is CAWSARLTTNEKLFF. The CDR3 bases are TGTGCCTGGAGTGCCCGACTGACAACTAATGAAAAACTGTTTTTT.